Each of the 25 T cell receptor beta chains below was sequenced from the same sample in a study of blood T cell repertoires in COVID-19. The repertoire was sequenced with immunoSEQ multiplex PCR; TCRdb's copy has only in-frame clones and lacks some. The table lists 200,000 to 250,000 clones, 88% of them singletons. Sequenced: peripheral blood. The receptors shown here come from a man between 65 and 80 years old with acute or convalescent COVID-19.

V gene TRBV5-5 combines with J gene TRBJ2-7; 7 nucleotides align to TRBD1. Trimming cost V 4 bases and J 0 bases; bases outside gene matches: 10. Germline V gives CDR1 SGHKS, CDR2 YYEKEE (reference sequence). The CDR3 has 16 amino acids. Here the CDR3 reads CASSRRGTATSYEQYF. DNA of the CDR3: TGTGCCAGCAGCCGCAGGGGGACAGCGACCTCCTACGAGCAGTACTTC.

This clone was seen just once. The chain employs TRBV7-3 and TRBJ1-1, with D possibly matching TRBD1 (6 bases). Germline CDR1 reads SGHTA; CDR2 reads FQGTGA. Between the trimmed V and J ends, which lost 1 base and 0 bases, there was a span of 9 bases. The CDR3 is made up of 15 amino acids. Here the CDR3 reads CASSLMGDMNTEAFF. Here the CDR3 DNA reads TGTGCCAGCAGCTTAATGGGGGACATGAACACTGAAGCTTTCTTT.

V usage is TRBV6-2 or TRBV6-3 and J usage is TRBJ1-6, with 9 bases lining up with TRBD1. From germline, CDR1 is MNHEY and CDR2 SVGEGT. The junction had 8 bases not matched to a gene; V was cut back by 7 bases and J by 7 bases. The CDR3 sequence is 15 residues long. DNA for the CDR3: TGTGCCAGCAACCCTTCGACAGGGGGAAATTCACCCCTCCACTTT. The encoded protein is CASNPSTGGNSPLHF.

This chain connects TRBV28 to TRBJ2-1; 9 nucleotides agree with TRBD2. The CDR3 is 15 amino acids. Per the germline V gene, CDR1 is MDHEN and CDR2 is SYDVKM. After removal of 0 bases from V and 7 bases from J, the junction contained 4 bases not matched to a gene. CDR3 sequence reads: CASSLWGGLANEQFF. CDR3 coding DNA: TGTGCCAGCAGTTTATGGGGCGGACTAGCGAATGAGCAGTTCTTC.

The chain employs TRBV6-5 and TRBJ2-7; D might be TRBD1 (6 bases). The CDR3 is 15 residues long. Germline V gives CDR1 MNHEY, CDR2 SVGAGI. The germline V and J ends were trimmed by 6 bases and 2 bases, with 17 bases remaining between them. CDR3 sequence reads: CASSHGTDSTYEQYF. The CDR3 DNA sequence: TGTGCCAGCAGCCACGGAACGGACAGTACCTACGAGCAGTACTTC.

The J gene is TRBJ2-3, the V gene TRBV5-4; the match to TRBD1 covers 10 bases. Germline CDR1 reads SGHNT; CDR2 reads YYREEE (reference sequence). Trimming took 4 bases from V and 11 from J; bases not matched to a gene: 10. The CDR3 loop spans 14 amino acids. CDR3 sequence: CASSDRQGAGVQYF. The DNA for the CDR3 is TGTGCCAGCAGCGATCGACAGGGGGCGGGTGTGCAGTATTTT.

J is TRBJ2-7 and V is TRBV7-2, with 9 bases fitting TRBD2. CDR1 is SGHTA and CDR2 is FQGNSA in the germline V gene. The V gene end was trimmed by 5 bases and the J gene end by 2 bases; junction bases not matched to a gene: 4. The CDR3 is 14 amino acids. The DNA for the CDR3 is TGTGCCAGCAGCAGCGGACTAGCGCCCTACGAGCAGTACTTC. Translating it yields CASSSGLAPYEQYF.

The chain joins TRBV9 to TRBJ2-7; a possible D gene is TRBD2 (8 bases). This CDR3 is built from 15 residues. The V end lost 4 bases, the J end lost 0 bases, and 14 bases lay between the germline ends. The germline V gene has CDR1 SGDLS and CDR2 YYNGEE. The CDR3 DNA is TGTGCCAGCAGCCAGGGGGGACTAGGCTCCTACGAGCAGTACTTC. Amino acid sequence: CASSQGGLGSYEQYF.

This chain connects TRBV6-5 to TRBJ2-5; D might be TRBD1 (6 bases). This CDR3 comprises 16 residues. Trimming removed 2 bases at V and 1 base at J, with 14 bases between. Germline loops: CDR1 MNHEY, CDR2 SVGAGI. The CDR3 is CASSYNWTEFQETQYF. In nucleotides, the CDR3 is TGTGCCAGCAGTTACAACTGGACAGAGTTCCAAGAGACCCAGTACTTC.

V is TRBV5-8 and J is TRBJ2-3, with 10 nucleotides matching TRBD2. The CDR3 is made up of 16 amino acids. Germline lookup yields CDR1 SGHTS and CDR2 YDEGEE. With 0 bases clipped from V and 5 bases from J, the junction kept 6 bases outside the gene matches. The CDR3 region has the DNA TGTGCCAGCAGCTTGGGGAGCGGGAGGGCCTTAGATACGCAGTATTTT. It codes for CASSLGSGRALDTQYF.

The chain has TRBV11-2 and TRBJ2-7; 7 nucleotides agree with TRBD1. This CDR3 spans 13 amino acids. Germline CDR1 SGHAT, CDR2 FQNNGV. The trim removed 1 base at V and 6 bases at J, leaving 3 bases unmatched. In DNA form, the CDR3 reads TGTGCCAGCAGCTTAGGACAGGGAGTCGAGCAGTACTTC. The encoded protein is CASSLGQGVEQYF.

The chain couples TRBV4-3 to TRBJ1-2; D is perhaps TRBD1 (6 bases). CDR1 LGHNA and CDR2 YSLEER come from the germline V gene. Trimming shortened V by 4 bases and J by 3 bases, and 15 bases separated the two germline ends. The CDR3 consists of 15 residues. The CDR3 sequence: CASSRDWGQDYGYTF. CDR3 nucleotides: TGCGCCAGCAGCCGAGACTGGGGGCAGGACTATGGCTACACCTTC.

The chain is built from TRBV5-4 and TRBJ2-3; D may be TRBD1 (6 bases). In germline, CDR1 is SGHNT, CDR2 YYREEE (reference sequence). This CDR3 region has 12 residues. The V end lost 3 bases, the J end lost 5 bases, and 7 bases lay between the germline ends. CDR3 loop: CASSSRGDTQYF. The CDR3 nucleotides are TGTGCCAGCAGCTCCAGGGGAGATACGCAGTATTTT.

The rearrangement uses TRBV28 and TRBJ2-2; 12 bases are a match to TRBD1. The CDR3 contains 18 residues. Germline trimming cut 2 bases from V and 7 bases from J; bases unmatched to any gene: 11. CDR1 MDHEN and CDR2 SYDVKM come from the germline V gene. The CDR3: CASSLDSGTGGNGGELFF. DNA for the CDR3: TGTGCCAGCAGTTTAGACTCCGGGACAGGGGGCAATGGCGGGGAGCTGTTTTTT.

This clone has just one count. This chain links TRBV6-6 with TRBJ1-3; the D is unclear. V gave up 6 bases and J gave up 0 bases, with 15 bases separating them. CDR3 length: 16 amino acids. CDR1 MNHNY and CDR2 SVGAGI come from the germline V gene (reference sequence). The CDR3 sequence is CASSPRTASSGNTIYF. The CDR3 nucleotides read TGTGCCAGCAGCCCCAGGACTGCCAGCTCTGGAAACACCATATATTTT.

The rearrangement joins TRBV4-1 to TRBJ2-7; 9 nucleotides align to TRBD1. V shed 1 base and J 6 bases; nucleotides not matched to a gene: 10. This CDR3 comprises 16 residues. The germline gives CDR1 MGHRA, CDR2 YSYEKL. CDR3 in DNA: TGCGCCAGCAGCCAAGGCGGAACACAGGGGGCGGGCGAGCAGTACTTC. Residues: CASSQGGTQGAGEQYF.

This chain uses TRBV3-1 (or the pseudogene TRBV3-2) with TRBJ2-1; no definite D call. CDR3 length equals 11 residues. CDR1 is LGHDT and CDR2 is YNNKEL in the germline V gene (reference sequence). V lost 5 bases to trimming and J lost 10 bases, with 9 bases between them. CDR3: CASSFTEEQFF. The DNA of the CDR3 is TGTGCCAGCAGCTTCACCGAGGAGCAGTTCTTC.

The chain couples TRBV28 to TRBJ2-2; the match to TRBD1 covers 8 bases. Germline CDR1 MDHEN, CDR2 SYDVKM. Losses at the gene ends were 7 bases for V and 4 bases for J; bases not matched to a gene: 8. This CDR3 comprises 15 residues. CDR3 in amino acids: CASTRTGTFTGELFF. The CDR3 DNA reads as TGTGCCAGCACCCGGACAGGGACTTTCACCGGGGAGCTGTTTTTT. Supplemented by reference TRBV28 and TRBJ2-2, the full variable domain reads DVKVTQSSRYLVKRTGEKVFLECVQDMDHENMFWYRQDPGLGLRLIYFSYDVKMKEKGDIPEGYSVSREKKERFSLILESASTNQTSMYLCASTRTGTFTGELFFGEGSRLTVL.

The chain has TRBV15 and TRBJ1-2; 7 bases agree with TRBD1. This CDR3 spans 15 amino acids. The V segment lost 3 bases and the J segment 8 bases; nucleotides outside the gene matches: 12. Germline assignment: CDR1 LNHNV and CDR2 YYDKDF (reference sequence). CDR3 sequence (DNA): TGTGCCACCAGCAGTAGCTTCCCAGGGGGATTCGGCTACACCTTC. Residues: CATSSSFPGGFGYTF.

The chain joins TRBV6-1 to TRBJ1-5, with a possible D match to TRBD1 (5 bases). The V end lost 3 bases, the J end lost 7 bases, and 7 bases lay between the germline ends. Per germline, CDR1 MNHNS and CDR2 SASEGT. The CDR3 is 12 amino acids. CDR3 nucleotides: TGTGCCAGCAGTGACAGGGTCCAGCCCCAGCATTTT. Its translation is CASSDRVQPQHF.

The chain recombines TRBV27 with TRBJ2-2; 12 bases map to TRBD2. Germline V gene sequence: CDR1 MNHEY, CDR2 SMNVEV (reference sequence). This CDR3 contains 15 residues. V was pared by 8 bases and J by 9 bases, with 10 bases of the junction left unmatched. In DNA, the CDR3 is TGTGCCAGCGGGTCGACTAGCGGGAGTTTCCGGGAGCTGTTTTTT. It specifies CASGSTSGSFRELFF.

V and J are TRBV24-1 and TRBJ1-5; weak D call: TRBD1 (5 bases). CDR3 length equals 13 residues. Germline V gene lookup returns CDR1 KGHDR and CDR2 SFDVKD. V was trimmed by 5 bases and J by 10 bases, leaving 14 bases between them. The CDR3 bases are TGTGCCACCAGTGGGGGGGTTGGAGAACCCCAGCATTTT. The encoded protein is CATSGGVGEPQHF.

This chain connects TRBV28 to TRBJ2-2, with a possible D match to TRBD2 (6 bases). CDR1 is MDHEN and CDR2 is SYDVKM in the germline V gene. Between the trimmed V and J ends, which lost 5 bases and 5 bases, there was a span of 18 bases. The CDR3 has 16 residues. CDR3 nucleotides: TGTGCCAGCAGTCCACTCAGGGCGGGAAGGACCGGGGAGCTGTTTTTT. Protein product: CASSPLRAGRTGELFF.

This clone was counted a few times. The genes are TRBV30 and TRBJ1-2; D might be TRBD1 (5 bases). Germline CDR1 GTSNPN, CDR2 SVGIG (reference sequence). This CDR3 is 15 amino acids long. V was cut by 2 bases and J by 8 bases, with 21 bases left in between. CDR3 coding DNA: TGTGCCTGGAGTTCGGGACTTTCTGGTGGAGGGGGCTACACCTTC. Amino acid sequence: CAWSSGLSGGGGYTF.

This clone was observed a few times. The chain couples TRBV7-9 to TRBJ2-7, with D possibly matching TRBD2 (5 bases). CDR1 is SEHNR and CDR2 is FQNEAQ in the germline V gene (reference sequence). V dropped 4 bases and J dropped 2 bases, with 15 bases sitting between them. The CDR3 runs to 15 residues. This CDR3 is CASSSFRTEAYEQYF. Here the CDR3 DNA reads TGTGCCAGCAGCTCTTTCCGGACTGAAGCCTACGAGCAGTACTTC. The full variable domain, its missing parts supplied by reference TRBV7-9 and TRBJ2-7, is DTGVSQNPRHKITKRGQNVTFRCDPISEHNRLYWYRQTLGQGPEFLTYFQNEAQLEKSRLLSDRFSAERPKGSFSTLEIQRTEQGDSAMYLCASSSFRTEAYEQYFGPGTRLTVT.